The 13 T cell receptor beta chains in this list originate from one sample, sequenced in a study of beta chain features in type 1 diabetes. The entirety of the isolated RNA underwent reverse transcription, so expressed TCRB transcripts were sequenced. This table comes from immunoSEQ multiplex PCR, and its TCRdb copy is limited to in-frame clones, with some not included. Of almost 250,000 clones listed, about 14% were seen once; the top ten hold roughly 0.024%. Sequences were obtained from naive CD4+ T cells from blood. The receptors stem from a woman in her 40s in good health.

The CDR3 spells CSVVVGVNQPQHF. In DNA form, the CDR3 reads TGCAGCGTTGTCGTCGGTGTGAATCAGCCCCAGCATTTT. The chain carries TRBV29-1 and TRBJ1-5; D is unclear. V lost 4 bases, J lost 4 bases, and 11 bases lay in between. Germline V CDR1 and CDR2: SQVTM, ANQGSEA. The CDR3 extends over 13 amino acids. Drawing the rest from reference TRBV29-1 and TRBJ1-5, the complete variable domain is SAVISQKPSRDICQRGTSLTIQCQVDSQVTMMFWYRQQPGQSLTLIATANQGSEATYESGFVIDKFPISRPNLTFSTLTVSNMSPEDSSIYLCSVVVGVNQPQHFGDGTRLSIL.

This clone was recorded a few times. The genes are TRBV6-5 and TRBJ2-2; 7 bases line up with TRBD1. Per the germline V gene, CDR1 is MNHEY and CDR2 is SVGAGI. V shed 2 bases, J shed 6 bases, and the junction held 6 bases outside the gene matches. This CDR3 has 15 amino acids. CDR3 protein: CASSYRQGIAGELFF. CDR3 sequence (DNA): TGTGCCAGCAGTTACCGACAGGGAATAGCCGGGGAGCTGTTTTTT.

This chain uses TRBV15 with TRBJ2-7, with 10 positions matching TRBD2. The CDR3 runs to 19 residues. Germline-derived CDR1 and CDR2 are LNHNV and YYDKDF (reference sequence). The trim removed 0 bases at V and 3 bases at J, leaving 14 bases unmatched. The DNA for the CDR3 is TGTGCCACCAGCAGAGAGGGCCCCCAGCGGGGGGGTGGAATCTACGAGCAGTACTTC. Its protein product is CATSREGPQRGGGIYEQYF.

This chain connects TRBV5-4 to TRBJ2-3; 10 bases are a match to TRBD2. From germline, CDR1 is SGHNT and CDR2 YYREEE (reference sequence). Trimming removed 4 bases from V and 2 bases from J; junction bases left unmatched: 7. There are 16 residues in the CDR3. The CDR3 DNA is TGTGCCAGCAGCATGCGGACTAGCGGAAACACAGATACGCAGTATTTT. Its translation: CASSMRTSGNTDTQYF. The whole variable domain, remainder taken from reference TRBV5-4 and TRBJ2-3, is ETGVTQSPTHLIKTRGQQVTLRCSSQSGHNTVSWYQQALGQGPQFIFQYYREEENGRGNFPPRFSGLQFPNYSSELNVNALELDDSALYLCASSMRTSGNTDTQYFGPGTRLTVL.

This clone was detected a few times. The rearrangement uses TRBV19 and TRBJ2-1, with 7 bases lining up with TRBD2. Germline V gene lookup returns CDR1 LNHDA and CDR2 SQIVND (reference sequence). V was pared by 5 bases and J by 6 bases, with 4 bases of the junction left unmatched. This CDR3 is built from 13 residues. CDR3 amino acids: CASSVGGTNEQFF. In DNA, the CDR3 is TGTGCCAGTAGTGTCGGGGGGACCAATGAGCAGTTCTTC.

The chain carries TRBV6-4 and TRBJ2-3; 7 bases line up with TRBD2. Germline assignment: CDR1 MRHNA and CDR2 SNTAGT. Trimming cost V 3 bases and J 4 bases; bases outside gene matches: 4. The CDR3 has 14 amino acids. The chain's CDR3 is CASSEGGIADTQYF. CDR3 in DNA: TGTGCCAGCAGTGAGGGAGGGATAGCAGATACGCAGTATTTT.

The rearrangement uses TRBV5-1 and TRBJ2-1; TRBD1 aligns across 7 bases. The CDR3 is made up of 14 amino acids. The germline V gene encodes CDR1 SGHRS and CDR2 YFSETQ. V was pared by 1 base and J by 7 bases, with 5 bases of the junction left unmatched. CDR3 bases: TGCGCCAGCAGCTTGAATACAGGGGTGAATGAGCAGTTCTTC. Translated, it gives CASSLNTGVNEQFF.

V and J are TRBV7-2 and TRBJ1-3; TRBD1 is a possible D gene (5 bases). V was trimmed by 5 bases and J by 2 bases, leaving 13 bases between them. Germline V gene lookup returns CDR1 SGHTA and CDR2 FQGNSA. This CDR3 region has 15 residues. CDR3 coding DNA: TGTGCCAGCAGCCCGTGGGGGGGACCTGGAAACACCATATATTTT. It encodes CASSPWGGPGNTIYF. Complete variable domain (other parts from reference TRBV7-2 and TRBJ1-3): GAGVSQSPSNKVTEKGKDVELRCDPISGHTALYWYRQSLGQGLEFLIYFQGNSAPDKSGLPSDRFSAERTGGSVSTLTIQRTQQEDSAVYLCASSPWGGPGNTIYFGEGSWLTVV.

This clone was observed a handful of times. This chain uses TRBV28 with TRBJ1-2; TRBD1 is a possible D gene (6 bases). Per the germline V gene, CDR1 is MDHEN and CDR2 is SYDVKM. With 6 bases removed from V and 6 bases from J, the gap between germline ends came to 14 bases. This CDR3 is 13 amino acids long. As DNA, the CDR3 is TGTGCCAGCAGCTCGTACAGGGCTCATGGCTACACCTTC. Translated: CASSSYRAHGYTF.

This clone was detected only a few times. V usage is TRBV12-5 and J usage is TRBJ2-1; TRBD2 matches 8 bases. Germline CDR1 reads LGHNT; CDR2 reads FRNRAP. CDR3 length: 15 amino acids. Trimming at V came to 8 bases and at J to 0 bases, leaving 6 bases not matched to a gene. The CDR3 DNA reads as TGTGCTAGTCTAGCGGGCGCCGTCTCCTACAATGAGCAGTTCTTC. Translated: CASLAGAVSYNEQFF.

This clone was detected only a few times. The chain links TRBV7-9 to TRBJ2-2; 7 bases align to TRBD2. CDR1 is SEHNR, CDR2 FQNEAQ, per germline (reference sequence). The CDR3 extends over 16 amino acids. J was trimmed by 5 bases and V by 0 bases; bases with no gene match: 6. CDR3 nucleotide sequence: TGTGCCAGCAGCTTAGCCGGGGGGTCTCGAACCGGGGAGCTGTTTTTT. It translates to CASSLAGGSRTGELFF.

V usage is TRBV7-2 and J usage is TRBJ1-4; a weak D match, TRBD1 (5 bases). The ends were cut back, 3 bases at V and 7 bases at J, with 15 bases in the middle. Germline V gene lookup returns CDR1 SGHTA and CDR2 FQGNSA. The CDR3 has 15 amino acids. The CDR3 loop reads CASSFDAGRGEKLFF. The CDR3 DNA follows: TGTGCCAGCAGCTTTGACGCTGGAAGGGGTGAAAAACTGTTTTTT.

The genes are TRBV5-6 and TRBJ1-5, with D perhaps matching TRBD1 (5 bases). This CDR3 comprises 15 residues. Germline loops: CDR1 SGHDT, CDR2 YYEEEE. V was cut by 4 bases and J by 2 bases, with 13 bases left in between. DNA of the CDR3: TGTGCCAGCAGCCAGGGACTTAGGGGCAATCAGCCCCAGCATTTT. It is translated as CASSQGLRGNQPQHF.